This entry concerns a single TCR beta chain. The trim removed 0 bases at V and 4 bases at J, leaving 2 bases unmatched. The germline V gene encodes CDR1 SNHLY and CDR2 FYNNEI. The CDR3 is 14 amino acids. Method: immunoSEQ multiplex PCR; TCRdb's copy keeps in-frame clones and lacks some. This repertoire shows tens of thousands of clones, roughly 93% found once; its top ten account for around 0.32%. This specimen comes from a study of OX40 agonist ivuxolimab in advanced cancers. In the study overall: Patients' therapy was ivuxolimab, an antibody that acts as an agonist of OX40 (CD134).

The chain has TRBV2 and TRBJ1-1; 7 nucleotides agree with TRBD1. The sequences come from CD4+ or CD8+ T cells sorted from blood, collected in a trial of the OX40 agonist ivuxolimab. The receptor comes from an adult with an advanced solid tumor such as melanoma, head and neck, liver or kidney cancer. This CDR3 is CASSEAAGGTEAFF. CDR3 DNA sequence: TGTGCCAGCAGTGAAGCGGCAGGGGGCACTGAAGCTTTCTTT.